A single sample gave rise to the 15 T cell receptor beta chains below, sequenced in a study of naive and memory T cell subsets. The library had UMIs added by 3' ligation of an oligonucleotide to TCR cDNA. Four PCR rounds used nested alpha and beta constant region primers plus the SP2 primer. TCRdb re-analysed the UMI-ligation and nested PCR reads in MiXCR, keeping a single row per CDR3 protein. The table shows about 25,000 distinct CDR3 sequences, with 5% to 5.5% occurring only once. Sequencing was done on a sample of blood. These receptor sequences come from an adult in good health.

This clonotype showed up many times. The rearrangement joins TRBV6-5 to TRBJ2-7, with D unresolved. The CDR3 is 14 residues long. Germline V lookup: CDR1 MNHEY, CDR2 SVGAGI. Trimming took 7 bases from V and 3 from J, leaving 16 bases between them. The CDR3 bases are TGTGCCAGCACCGAATTAGGGCGAAACTACGAGCAGTACTTC. Translated: CASTELGRNYEQYF.

This clonotype was seen repeatedly, ten times or more. V usage is TRBV20-1 and J usage is TRBJ1-5; 9 bases are a match to TRBD1. Germline-derived CDR1 and CDR2 are DFQATT and SNEGSKA (reference sequence). CDR3 length: 13 residues. V trimming: 6 bases; J trimming: 6 bases; junction bases outside the gene matches: 6. CDR3 amino acids: CSAKGQGFQPQHF. The DNA for the CDR3 is TGCAGTGCAAAGGGACAGGGCTTTCAGCCCCAGCATTTT.

This clonotype appeared many times. The genes are TRBV29-1 and TRBJ1-2; D unresolved. V was trimmed by 3 bases and J by 6 bases, leaving 11 bases between them. In germline, CDR1 is SQVTM, CDR2 ANQGSEA. This CDR3 is 12 amino acids long. The CDR3 sequence: CSVETPGNGYTF. Written as DNA, the CDR3 is TGCAGCGTTGAGACCCCCGGGAATGGCTACACCTTC. The entire variable domain, with the rest obtained from reference TRBV29-1 and TRBJ1-2, is as follows: SAVISQKPSRDICQRGTSLTIQCQVDSQVTMMFWYRQQPGQSLTLIATANQGSEATYESGFVIDKFPISRPNLTFSTLTVSNMSPEDSSIYLCSVETPGNGYTFGSGTRLTVV.

Ten or more counts support this clonotype. This chain uses TRBV20-1 with TRBJ2-7, with D possibly TRBD2 on 5 matching bases. The CDR3 runs to 12 residues. In germline, CDR1 is DFQATT, CDR2 SNEGSKA (reference sequence). The CDR3 reads CSLARSSYEQYF. The CDR3 nucleotides are TGCAGCTTAGCGAGGAGCTCCTACGAGCAGTACTTC.

The rearrangement links TRBV7-9 to TRBJ1-1, with D hard to call. Trimming shortened V by 2 bases and J by 1 base, and 8 bases separated the two germline ends. The CDR3 has 14 residues. Germline CDR1 is SEHNR and CDR2 is FQNEAQ (reference sequence). The CDR3 here is CASSLNLRNTEAFF. The CDR3 DNA is TGTGCCAGCAGCTTAAATCTGCGGAACACTGAAGCTTTCTTT.

This clonotype was observed at least ten times. CDR3 in DNA: TGCAGCGTTGCGGTGCAGGGTGGAAACACCATATATTTT. Encoded protein: CSVAVQGGNTIYF. The chain uses TRBV29-1 and TRBJ1-3, with a possible D match to TRBD1 (5 bases). This CDR3 contains 13 residues. Germline CDR1 is SQVTM and CDR2 is ANQGSEA. The germline V and J ends were trimmed by 4 bases and 3 bases, with 10 bases remaining between them. The whole variable domain, remainder taken from reference TRBV29-1 and TRBJ1-3, is SAVISQKPSRDICQRGTSLTIQCQVDSQVTMMFWYRQQPGQSLTLIATANQGSEATYESGFVIDKFPISRPNLTFSTLTVSNMSPEDSSIYLCSVAVQGGNTIYFGEGSWLTVV.

This clonotype was counted ten times or more. The rearrangement joins TRBV7-9 to TRBJ1-3; D unresolved. V was cut by 5 bases and J by 0 bases, with 11 bases left in between. The CDR3 has 15 residues. Germline CDR1 SEHNR, CDR2 FQNEAQ (reference sequence). CDR3 bases: TGTGCCAGCAGCGTAGATCCTGACTCTGGAAACACCATATATTTT. Translation gives CASSVDPDSGNTIYF.

This clonotype was seen ten or more times. The chain has TRBV6-6 and TRBJ1-5, with 8 bases lining up with TRBD1. This CDR3 spans 16 amino acids. Per germline, CDR1 MNHNY and CDR2 SVGAGI (reference sequence). V lost 4 bases, J lost 4 bases, and 9 bases stayed unmatched. The CDR3 sequence is CASSSTDRGGNQPQHF. The CDR3 coding sequence is TGTGCCAGCAGTTCCACCGACAGGGGCGGGAATCAGCCCCAGCATTTT.

In its sample, this clonotype was seen many times. Sequence at one end of the junction differs from germline and may be a read error. The chain recombines TRBV6-2 or TRBV6-3 with TRBJ2-7, with 9 nucleotides matching TRBD1. This CDR3 is 14 amino acids long. Germline CDR1 reads MNHEY; CDR2 reads SVGEGT. The CDR3 region has the DNA TGTGCCAGCAGTTCCCGGGACAGGGCCTACGGGCAGTACTTC. Amino acid sequence: CASSSRDRAYGQYF.

Many counts were recorded for this clonotype. The V call is TRBV12-3 or TRBV12-4, the J call TRBJ2-6; TRBD1 matches at 7 bases. There are 18 residues in the CDR3. V lost 4 bases and J lost 0; bases outside the gene matches: 9. The CDR3 here is CASSSNRGFPSGANVLTF. CDR3 DNA sequence: TGTGCCAGCAGTTCAAACAGGGGATTTCCCTCTGGGGCCAACGTCCTGACTTTC.

This clonotype has a count of ten or more. The chain links TRBV28 to TRBJ1-2; D remains unclear. Between the trimmed V and J ends, which lost 5 bases and 1 base, there was a span of 5 bases. CDR3 length: 12 residues. CDR1 is MDHEN, CDR2 SYDVKM, per germline. CDR3 loop: CASSAHNYGYTF. The CDR3 DNA reads as TGTGCCAGCAGTGCTCATAACTATGGCTACACCTTC.

This clonotype came up many times. V gene TRBV4-1 combines with J gene TRBJ1-2, with TRBD1 as a possible D gene (6 bases). Germline lookup yields CDR1 MGHRA and CDR2 YSYEKL. V was cut by 0 bases and J by 7 bases, with 15 bases left in between. This CDR3 contains 15 residues. The CDR3 nucleotides are TGCGCCAGCAGCCAAGAGGACAGTCTTCTATCTGGCTACACCTTC. Protein product: CASSQEDSLLSGYTF.

This clonotype has a count of ten or more. The chain links TRBV9 to TRBJ1-3; D might be TRBD1 (6 bases). This CDR3 has 16 residues. Trimming removed 2 bases at V and 8 bases at J, with 20 bases between. Germline V lookup: CDR1 SGDLS, CDR2 YYNGEE. As DNA, the CDR3 is TGTGCCAGCAGCGTGCCCCCGGCGGGGGCGGGGGACACCATATATTTT. Protein sequence: CASSVPPAGAGDTIYF.

This clonotype was detected many times. V usage is TRBV20-1 and J usage is TRBJ1-5; no definite D call. V lost 4 bases and J lost 4, with 8 bases in between. CDR1 and CDR2 (germline): DFQATT, SNEGSKA (reference sequence). The CDR3 is made up of 12 amino acids. CDR3 residues: CSATRLNQPQHF. The CDR3 bases are TGCAGTGCTACGAGGCTTAATCAGCCCCAGCATTTT.

This clonotype was detected many times. The chain employs TRBV13 and TRBJ2-7; TRBD1 agrees at 7 bases. Germline CDR1 PRHDT, CDR2 FYEKMQ (reference sequence). J was trimmed by 2 bases and V by 5 bases; bases with no gene match: 6. CDR3 length: 14 residues. DNA for the CDR3: TGTGCCAGCAGCACCGGGACAGAGGCCTACGAGCAGTACTTC. Amino acid sequence: CASSTGTEAYEQYF. The complete variable domain, with remaining parts taken from reference TRBV13 and TRBJ2-7, reads AAGVIQSPRHLIKEKRETATLKCYPIPRHDTVYWYQQGPGQDPQFLISFYEKMQSDKGSIPDRFSAQQFSDYHSELNMSSLELGDSALYFCASSTGTEAYEQYFGPGTRLTVT.